These 11 T cell receptor beta chains came from one sample sequenced in a study of somatic mutations in cytotoxic T cells in rheumatoid arthritis. Sequenced by immunoSEQ multiplex PCR; TCRdb stores in-frame clones only, minus some. The sample shows roughly 9,800 clones, over 75% of them seen only once. The sequencing input was CD8+ T cells sorted from blood. The receptors shown here come from a man aged 45-60 years in good health.

The chain couples TRBV27 to TRBJ2-7; tentative D call: TRBD2 (5 bases). The V end was cut by 2 bases, the J end by 0 bases, with 11 bases between. The CDR3 extends over 15 amino acids. Per the germline V gene, CDR1 is MNHEY and CDR2 is SMNVEV (reference sequence). CDR3 amino acids: CASSLGSASSYEQYF. The CDR3 DNA reads TGTGCCAGCAGTTTAGGTAGCGCGAGCTCCTACGAGCAGTACTTC.

The chain combines TRBV9 with TRBJ2-3; TRBD1 is a possible D gene (6 bases). CDR1 and CDR2 from the germline V gene are SGDLS and YYNGEE. V lost 0 bases and J lost 11, with 10 bases in between. CDR3 length equals 12 residues. This CDR3 reads CASSVDHREQYF. CDR3 sequence (DNA): TGTGCCAGCAGCGTAGACCACAGGGAGCAGTATTTT.

In its sample, this clone was seen once. This sequence joins TRBV5-1 and TRBJ2-3; 10 positions match TRBD1. Germline V lookup: CDR1 SGHRS, CDR2 YFSETQ. The ends lost 0 bases at V and 1 base at J; junction bases unmatched: 8. The CDR3 runs 18 residues. The chain's CDR3 is CASSLVGTGVHRTDTQYF. The CDR3 bases are TGCGCCAGCAGCTTGGTGGGGACAGGGGTCCATCGCACAGATACGCAGTATTTT.

The V gene is TRBV9, the J gene TRBJ2-7; the D gene is possibly TRBD1 (6 bases). CDR3 size: 18 residues. From germline, CDR1 is SGDLS and CDR2 YYNGEE. Trimming took 3 bases from V and 3 from J, leaving 25 bases between them. The CDR3 DNA reads as TGTGCCAGCAGCGGGAATAGGGACAACCCTCCTCCCCTCTACGAGCAGTACTTC. This translates into CASSGNRDNPPPLYEQYF.

Within the sample, this clone is medium-sized. The rearrangement links TRBV5-7 to TRBJ1-2, with D perhaps TRBD1 (5 bases). TRBV5-7 is an ORF, with its function uncertain. The germline V and J ends were trimmed by 6 bases and 8 bases, with 20 bases remaining between them. The CDR3 consists of 14 residues. The CDR3 spells CASIQRARVIGYTF. The DNA for the CDR3 is TGTGCCAGCATCCAACGAGCCAGGGTTATAGGCTACACCTTC.

This chain uses TRBV6-1 with TRBJ2-5, with a possible D match to TRBD2 (5 bases). This CDR3 is built from 19 residues. V lost 0 bases and J 3 bases, leaving 23 bases between the germline ends. Germline assignment: CDR1 MNHNS and CDR2 SASEGT. The CDR3 spells CASSEAEWAAPTGEETQYF. Here the CDR3 DNA reads TGTGCCAGCAGTGAAGCGGAATGGGCGGCTCCGACCGGGGAAGAGACCCAGTACTTC.

This chain connects TRBV19 to TRBJ2-7, with 11 bases lining up with TRBD1. The CDR3 runs to 16 residues. Germline V gene lookup returns CDR1 LNHDA and CDR2 SQIVND (reference sequence). The V and J ends lost 3 bases and 5 bases, in that order; junction bases with no gene match: 9. CDR3 coding DNA: TGTGCCAGTAGTATGGGACCGGGACAGGGGGGCCACGAGCAGTACTTC. Translating it yields CASSMGPGQGGHEQYF.

The chain couples TRBV27 to TRBJ2-6, with unresolved D. V dropped 4 bases and J dropped 3 bases, with 7 bases sitting between them. This CDR3 is built from 14 residues. The V gene's germline CDR1 is MNHEY and CDR2 SMNVEV (reference sequence). The DNA for the CDR3 is TGTGCCAGCAGTTCCGGGTTTGGGGCCAACGTCCTGACTTTC. The encoded protein is CASSSGFGANVLTF.

The chain joins TRBV5-6 to TRBJ2-7, with no clear D. V was cut by 0 bases and J by 5 bases, with 9 bases left in between. The CDR3 totals 13 residues. CDR1 and CDR2 (germline): SGHDT, YYEEEE. In nucleotides, the CDR3 is TGTGCCAGCAGCTTGGGTCAGATCCACGAGCAGTACTTC. Its protein is CASSLGQIHEQYF. The complete variable domain, with remaining parts taken from reference TRBV5-6 and TRBJ2-7, reads DAGVTQSPTHLIKTRGQQVTLRCSPKSGHDTVSWYQQALGQGPQFIFQYYEEEERQRGNFPDRFSGHQFPNYSSELNVNALLLGDSALYLCASSLGQIHEQYFGPGTRLTVT.

The chain links TRBV25-1 to TRBJ2-7, with 11 bases fitting TRBD2. CDR3 length: 13 amino acids. V dropped 6 bases and J dropped 5; count of bases not matched to a gene: 3. The germline CDR1 and CDR2 sequences are MGHDK and SYGVNS. The CDR3 is CASRPGLADEQYF. The CDR3 coding sequence is TGTGCCAGCAGGCCGGGACTAGCGGACGAGCAGTACTTC.

The rearrangement links TRBV28 to TRBJ2-7; D gene uncertain. Trimming left V 4 bases short and J 0 bases short, with 19 bases between. Germline CDR1 and CDR2: MDHEN and SYDVKM. The CDR3 has 17 amino acids. The CDR3 DNA follows: TGTGCCAGCAGTTCCTTTGCCGACTCCCAAAGCTCCTACGAGCAGTACTTC. Protein: CASSSFADSQSSYEQYF.